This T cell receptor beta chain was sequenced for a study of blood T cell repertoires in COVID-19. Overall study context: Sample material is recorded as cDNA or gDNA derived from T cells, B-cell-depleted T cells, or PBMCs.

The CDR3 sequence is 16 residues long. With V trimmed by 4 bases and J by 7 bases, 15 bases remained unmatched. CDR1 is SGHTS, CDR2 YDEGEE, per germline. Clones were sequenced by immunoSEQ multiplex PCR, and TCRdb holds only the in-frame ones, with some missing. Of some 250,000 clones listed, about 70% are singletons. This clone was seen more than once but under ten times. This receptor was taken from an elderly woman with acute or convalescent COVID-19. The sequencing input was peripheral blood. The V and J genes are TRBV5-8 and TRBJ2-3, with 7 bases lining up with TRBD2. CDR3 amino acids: CASSLRGGGTQYTQYF. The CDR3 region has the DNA TGTGCCAGCAGCCTAAGGGGCGGGGGAACCCAATATACGCAGTATTTT.